This T cell receptor (beta chain) was observed in a study of cytomegalovirus exposure and HLA in healthy donors. General observations from the study: Earlier analysis looked at TCR beta V segments, and most were productive about 90% or about 30% of the time. Common viral pathogens were later found to be apparently linked to several of the most significant clusters. Cytomegalovirus-associated status was assigned to about 180 TCR beta chains. Being indistinguishable, some V segments were excluded, TRBV6-2 and TRBV6-3 among them.

J was trimmed by 5 bases and V by 7 bases; bases with no gene match: 11. The CDR3 has 14 residues. CDR1 MDHEN and CDR2 SYDVKM come from the germline V gene. 60 Vbeta and 13 Jbeta primers were used in PCR. The table came from immunoSEQ multiplex PCR; TCRdb's copy has only in-frame clones and leaves some out. The table shows roughly 76,000 clones, with around 86% occurring only once. Points on this clone: Its antigen remains unidentified.

This sequence originates from a woman aged 25 to 39 in good health and CMV-seronegative. The rearrangement uses TRBV28 and TRBJ2-7, with TRBD2 matching over 7 bases. The source material was PBMCs. The CDR3 is CASNRGGSSNEQYF. The DNA for the CDR3 is TGTGCCAGCAACCGGGGCGGGAGCTCTAACGAGCAGTACTTC.